The 8 T cell receptor beta chains below come from one sample, sequenced in a study of blood T cells in healthy people across ages. The use of a sample-barcoded 5' primer and a J-beta primer mix characterized a second PCR of roughly 6 to 11 cycles. TCRdb re-analysed the 5' RACE reads in MiXCR, keeping a single row per CDR3 protein. The sample has more than 1,000,000 distinct CDR3 sequences; under 30% are singletons. These data were also reused for a study on T cells of mothers and their children.

The sequencing sample was made of blood. All receptors derive from a girl aged 2-15 years in good health.

The chain joins TRBV10-3 to TRBJ2-2, with 7 bases identical to TRBD1. The CDR3 runs to 16 residues. Germline lookup yields CDR1 ENHRY and CDR2 SYGVKD. Trimming at V came to 6 bases and at J to 0 bases, leaving 7 bases not matched to a gene. The CDR3 spells CAISHQGESNTGELFF. The CDR3 DNA sequence: TGTGCCATCAGCCATCAGGGGGAATCGAACACCGGGGAGCTGTTTTTT.

The chain recombines TRBV5-5 with TRBJ1-5; the D gene is possibly TRBD1 (5 bases). V lost 4 bases to trimming and J lost 3 bases, with 11 bases between them. CDR1 SGHKS and CDR2 YYEKEE come from the germline V gene (reference sequence). The CDR3 is 14 residues long. CDR3 bases: TGTGCCAGCAGCAGTGACAGACTCAATCAGCCCCAGCATTTT. It translates to CASSSDRLNQPQHF.

This chain connects TRBV7-2 to TRBJ2-5, with D perhaps matching TRBD2 (5 bases). The J call may be incorrect, as the DNA end agrees better with TRBJ2-1. Germline V CDR1 and CDR2: SGHTA, FQGNSA. This CDR3 contains 12 residues. The CDR3 reads CASSLSEEEQFF. The CDR3 DNA reads as TGTGCCAGCAGCTTGTCGGAGGAGGAGCAGTTCTTC.

This chain joins TRBV4-2 and TRBJ1-4; D is ambiguous. The V and J ends lost 11 bases and 5 bases respectively, with 12 bases between them. Germline-derived CDR1 and CDR2 are LGHNA and YNFKEQ. CDR3 size: 12 residues. The CDR3 DNA follows: TGTGCCGTTCGCGCGAAGAATGAAAAACTGTTTTTT. It is translated as CAVRAKNEKLFF.

CDR3 residues: CASTDGTGNEQFF. The CDR3 DNA is TGTGCCAGCACCGACGGGACAGGCAATGAGCAGTTCTTC. J is TRBJ2-1 and V is TRBV6-4; 8 positions agree with TRBD1. Germline V gene data show CDR1 as MRHNA and CDR2 as SNTAGT. The trim removed 7 bases at V and 6 bases at J, leaving 5 bases unmatched. The CDR3 is 13 residues long.

This clonotype was seen a few times. A much larger clone is a single base away; this may be a read error. V gene TRBV4-3 combines with J gene TRBJ2-5; D is possibly TRBD2 (5 bases). The J call may not be correct, given that the DNA end is closer to TRBJ2-7. The CDR3 has 14 amino acids. Germline lookup yields CDR1 LGHNA and CDR2 YSLEER. CDR3 sequence: CASNQLEGRYEQYF. DNA for the CDR3: TGCGCCAGCAACCAACTTGAGGGCCGCTACGAGCAGTACTTC.

The genes are TRBV19 and TRBJ1-2, with D uncertain. Trimming left V 0 bases short and J 0 bases short, with 11 bases between. CDR1 is LNHDA and CDR2 is SQIVND in the germline V gene (reference sequence). The CDR3 is 16 residues long. CDR3 coding DNA: TGTGCCAGTAGTATAGAGTCCGGCAGAGCTAACTATGGCTACACCTTC. This codes for CASSIESGRANYGYTF.

This chain uses TRBV18 with TRBJ2-7, with D perhaps given as TRBD1 or TRBD2 (5 bases each). The CDR3 length is 14 residues. V was cut by 3 bases and J by 4 bases, with 13 bases left in between. CDR1 and CDR2 (germline): KGHSH, LQKENI. CDR3 residues: CASSPAGGSYEQYF. CDR3 bases: TGTGCCAGCTCACCGGCTGGGGGAAGTTACGAGCAGTACTTC.